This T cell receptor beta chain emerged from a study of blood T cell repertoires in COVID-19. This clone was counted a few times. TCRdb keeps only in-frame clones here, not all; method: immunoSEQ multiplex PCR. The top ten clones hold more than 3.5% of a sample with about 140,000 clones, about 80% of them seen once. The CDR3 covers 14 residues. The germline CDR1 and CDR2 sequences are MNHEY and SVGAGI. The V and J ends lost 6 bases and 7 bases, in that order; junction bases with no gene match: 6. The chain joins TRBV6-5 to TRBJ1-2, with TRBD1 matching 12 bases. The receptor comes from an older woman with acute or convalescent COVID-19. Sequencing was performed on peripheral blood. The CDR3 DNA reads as TGTGCCAGCAGAACGGGACAGGGGGCTTCTGGCTACACCTTC. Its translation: CASRTGQGASGYTF.